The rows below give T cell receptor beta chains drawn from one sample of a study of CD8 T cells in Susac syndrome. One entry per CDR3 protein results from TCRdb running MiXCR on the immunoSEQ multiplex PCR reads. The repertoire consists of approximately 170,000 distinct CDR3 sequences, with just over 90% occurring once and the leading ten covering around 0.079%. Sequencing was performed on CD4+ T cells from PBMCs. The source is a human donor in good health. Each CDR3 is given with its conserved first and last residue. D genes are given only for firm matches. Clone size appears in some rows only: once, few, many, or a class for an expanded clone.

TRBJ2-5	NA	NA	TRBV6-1	CASSRDLETQYF	TGTGCCAGCAGCAGGGACCTCGAGACCCAGTACTTC
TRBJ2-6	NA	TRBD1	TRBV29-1	CSATGTGRSGANVLTF	TGCAGCGCCACCGGGACAGGCCGCTCTGGGGCCAACGTCCTGACTTTC
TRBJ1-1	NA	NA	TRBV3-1	CASSRQENTEAFF	TGTGCCAGCAGCCGACAGGAGAACACTGAAGCTTTCTTT
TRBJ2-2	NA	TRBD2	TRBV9	CASSSSGSRTGELFF	TGTGCCAGCAGCTCTAGCGGGAGTCGGACCGGGGAGCTGTTTTTT
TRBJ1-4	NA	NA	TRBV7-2	CASSLRAATNEKLFF	TGCGCCAGCAGCCTACGGGCCGCAACTAATGAAAAACTGTTTTTT
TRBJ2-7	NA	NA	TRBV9	CASSVGWTASSYEQYF	TGTGCCAGCAGCGTAGGTTGGACGGCGAGCTCCTACGAGCAGTACTTC
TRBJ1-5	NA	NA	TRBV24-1	CATSDSTDSNQPQHF	TGTGCCACCAGTGATTCGACAGATAGCAATCAGCCCCAGCATTTT
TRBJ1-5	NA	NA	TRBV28	CASSFFGAPSQPQHF	TGTGCCAGCAGTTTCTTCGGGGCCCCAAGTCAGCCCCAGCATTTT
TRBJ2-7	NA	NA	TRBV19	CASAGPRQYF	TGTGCCTCCGCCGGGCCGCGGCAGTACTTC
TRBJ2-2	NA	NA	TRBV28	CASGMEYGGELFF	TGTGCCAGCGGCATGGAATACGGCGGGGAGCTGTTTTTT
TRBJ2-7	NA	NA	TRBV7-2	CASSTRTGDEQYF	TGTGCCAGCAGCACGCGGACCGGGGACGAGCAGTACTTC
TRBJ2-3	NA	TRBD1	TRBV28	CASSHRTGLPTDTQYF	TGTGCCAGCAGTCATAGGACAGGGCTTCCCACAGATACGCAGTATTTT
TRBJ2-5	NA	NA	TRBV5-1	CASSLRQNQETQYF	TGCGCCAGCAGCTTGCGACAGAACCAAGAGACCCAGTACTTC
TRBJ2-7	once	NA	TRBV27	CASSLYRGEGYEQYF	TGTGCCAGCAGTTTATACCGGGGAGAGGGTTACGAGCAGTACTTC
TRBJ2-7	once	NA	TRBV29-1	CSPPGGESSYEQYF	TGCAGCCCCCCAGGGGGGGAAAGCTCCTACGAGCAGTACTTC
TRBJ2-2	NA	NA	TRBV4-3	CASSQDLQNELFF	TGCGCCAGCAGCCAAGATTTACAAAACGAGCTGTTTTTT
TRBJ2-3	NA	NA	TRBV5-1	CASSLGQQAPDTQYF	TGCGCCAGCAGCTTGGGGCAGCAAGCCCCCGATACGCAGTATTTT
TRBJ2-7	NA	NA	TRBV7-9	CASSSRTGSSYEQYF	TGTGCCAGCAGCTCTCGGACTGGGAGCTCCTACGAGCAGTACTTC
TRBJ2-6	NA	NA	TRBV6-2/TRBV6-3	CASSYWGSGANVLTF	TGTGCCAGCAGTTACTGGGGCTCTGGGGCCAACGTCCTGACTTTC
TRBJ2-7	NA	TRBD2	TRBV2	CASNRPTSGSYEQYF	TGTGCCAGCAATCGACCGACTAGCGGGAGCTACGAGCAGTACTTC
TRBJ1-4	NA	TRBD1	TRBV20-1	CSATPQGRSNEKLFF	TGCAGTGCTACCCCACAGGGGCGATCTAATGAAAAACTGTTTTTT
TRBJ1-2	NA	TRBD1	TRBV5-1	CASSLAFTGENGYTF	TGCGCCAGCAGCTTGGCTTTTACAGGGGAGAATGGCTACACCTTC
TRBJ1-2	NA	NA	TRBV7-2	CASHSYGYTF	TGTGCCAGCCATAGCTATGGCTACACCTTC
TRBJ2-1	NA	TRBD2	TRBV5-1	CASSYSGGSVDNEQFF	TGCGCCAGCAGCTATTCGGGCGGGAGCGTCGACAATGAGCAGTTCTTC
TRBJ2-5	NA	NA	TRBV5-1	CASSFQTGGEETQYF	TGCGCCAGCAGCTTTCAAACAGGGGGGGAAGAGACCCAGTACTTC
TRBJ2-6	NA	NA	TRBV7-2	CASSFGEKGTGANVLTF	TGTGCCAGCAGCTTTGGCGAGAAGGGGACTGGGGCCAACGTCCTGACTTTC
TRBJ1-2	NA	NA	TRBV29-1	CSAQASNYGYTF	TGCAGTGCGCAGGCTTCTAACTATGGCTACACCTTC
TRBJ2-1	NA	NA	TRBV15	CATSRDLSGWSSYNEQFF	TGTGCCACCAGCAGAGATTTGAGCGGGTGGAGCTCCTACAATGAGCAGTTCTTC
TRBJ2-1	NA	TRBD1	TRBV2	CASRPGTGWNNEQFF	TGTGCCAGCAGGCCCGGGACAGGGTGGAACAATGAGCAGTTCTTC
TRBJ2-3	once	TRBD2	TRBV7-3	CASSLGTSADTQYF	TGTGCCAGCAGCCTGGGGACTAGCGCAGATACGCAGTATTTT
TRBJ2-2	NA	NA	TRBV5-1	CASSLYGQNTGELFF	TGCGCCAGCAGCTTGTACGGCCAGAACACCGGGGAGCTGTTTTTT
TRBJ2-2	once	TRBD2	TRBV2	CASSLAGVSNTGELFF	TGTGCCAGCAGTTTAGCGGGGGTTAGCAACACCGGGGAGCTGTTTTTT
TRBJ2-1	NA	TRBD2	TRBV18	CASSPPSGMYEQFF	TGTGCCAGCTCACCTCCTAGCGGGATGTATGAGCAGTTCTTC
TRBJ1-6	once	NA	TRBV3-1	CASSLLQGDSPLHF	TGTGCCAGCAGCCTTCTACAGGGCGATTCACCCCTCCACTTT
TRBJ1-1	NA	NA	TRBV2	CASRRDGFMNTEAFF	TGTGCCAGCAGGAGGGACGGCTTCATGAACACTGAAGCTTTCTTT
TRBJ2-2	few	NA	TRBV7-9	CASRPRDGGELFF	TGTGCCTCCCGGCCTAGGGATGGCGGGGAGCTGTTTTTT
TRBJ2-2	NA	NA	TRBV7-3	CASSLQGSGELFF	TGTGCCAGCAGCTTACAGGGCTCCGGGGAGCTGTTTTTT
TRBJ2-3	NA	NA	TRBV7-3	CASSLIASTDTQYF	TGTGCCAGCAGCTTAATCGCTAGCACAGATACGCAGTATTTT
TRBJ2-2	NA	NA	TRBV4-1	CASSRRPPGPTNTGELFF	TGCGCCAGCAGCCGCCGCCCACCGGGACCGACCAACACCGGGGAGCTGTTTTTT
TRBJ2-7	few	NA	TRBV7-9	CASSPPFSDSSYEQYF	TGTGCCAGCAGCCCGCCCTTTTCCGACAGCTCCTACGAGCAGTACTTC
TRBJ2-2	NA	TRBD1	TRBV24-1	CATSDHLGQGVNTGELFF	TGTGCCACCAGTGATCATCTGGGACAGGGGGTGAACACCGGGGAGCTGTTTTTT
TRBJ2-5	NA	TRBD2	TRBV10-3	CAIGGGQETQYF	TGTGCCATCGGGGGGGGCCAAGAGACCCAGTACTTC
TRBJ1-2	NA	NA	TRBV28	CASSLPGSGYTF	TGTGCCAGCAGTTTACCAGGGTCTGGCTACACCTTC
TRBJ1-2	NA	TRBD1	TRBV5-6	CASSLKPQGAYGYTF	TGTGCCAGCAGCTTGAAGCCGCAGGGGGCGTATGGCTACACCTTC
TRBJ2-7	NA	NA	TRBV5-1	CASSLGDFNSYEQYF	TGCGCCAGCAGCTTGGGGGACTTCAACTCCTACGAGCAGTACTTC
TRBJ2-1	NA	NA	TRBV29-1	CSVANNEQFF	TGCAGCGTTGCCAACAATGAGCAGTTCTTC
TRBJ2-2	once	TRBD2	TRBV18	CASSRVGAGANTGELFF	TGTGCCAGCTCACGGGTCGGAGCGGGAGCGAACACCGGGGAGCTGTTTTTT
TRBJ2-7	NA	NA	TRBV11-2	CASSPVRDEQYF	TGTGCCAGCAGCCCAGTGAGGGACGAGCAGTACTTC
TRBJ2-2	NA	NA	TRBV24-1	CATQGMGTGELFF	TGTGCCACCCAGGGGATGGGGACCGGGGAGCTGTTTTTT